The source of this T cell receptor (beta chain) is a study of blood T cells in healthy people across ages. Study outcomes and limitations: Both naive CD4+ cell counts and diversity were greater in long-lived donors than in aged donors.

This clonotype was seen a few times. What it binds is unknown. Primed by a sample-barcoded 5' primer and a J-beta primer mix, a second PCR proceeded for about 6 to 11 cycles. TCRdb ran MiXCR on the 5' RACE reads and lists one entry per CDR3 protein. The data contain about a million distinct CDR3 sequences, 51% of them singletons. CDR3 length: 16 amino acids. Germline V gene sequence: CDR1 KGHSH, CDR2 LQKENI. The V and J ends lost 5 bases and 7 bases respectively, with 21 bases between them. The receptor was derived from a woman aged 55 to 70 in good health. The material sequenced was blood. The rearrangement joins TRBV18 to TRBJ2-1; a possible D gene is TRBD2 (5 bases). CDR3 loop: CASSTVGVTTRNEQFF. The CDR3 region has the DNA TGTGCCAGCTCAACGGTTGGCGTGACTACTCGTAATGAGCAGTTCTTC.